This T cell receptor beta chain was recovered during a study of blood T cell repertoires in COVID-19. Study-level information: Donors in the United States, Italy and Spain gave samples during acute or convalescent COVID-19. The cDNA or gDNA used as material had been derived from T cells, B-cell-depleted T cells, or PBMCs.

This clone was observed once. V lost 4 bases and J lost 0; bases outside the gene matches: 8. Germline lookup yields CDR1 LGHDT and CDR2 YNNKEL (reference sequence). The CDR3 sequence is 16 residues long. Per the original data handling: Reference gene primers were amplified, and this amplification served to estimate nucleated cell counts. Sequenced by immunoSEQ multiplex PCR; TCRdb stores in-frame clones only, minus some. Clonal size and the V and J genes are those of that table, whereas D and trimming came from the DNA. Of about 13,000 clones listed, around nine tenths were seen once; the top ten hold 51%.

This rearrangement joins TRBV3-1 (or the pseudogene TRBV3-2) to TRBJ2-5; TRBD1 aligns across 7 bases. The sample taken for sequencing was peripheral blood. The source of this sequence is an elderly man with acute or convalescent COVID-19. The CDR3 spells CASSLYAGTDQETQYF. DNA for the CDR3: TGTGCCAGCAGCCTTTACGCCGGGACAGACCAAGAGACCCAGTACTTC.